This T cell receptor (beta chain) was profiled in a study of blood T cell repertoires in COVID-19. In the study overall: T cells, B-cell-depleted T cells, or PBMCs supplied cDNA or gDNA.

Deletions cut 5 bases from V and 0 bases from J, with 14 bases between. CDR3 size: 15 residues. Looked up from germline, CDR1 is WNHNN and CDR2 is SYGVQD (reference sequence). Methods used by the authors: The assay estimated nucleated cells by amplifying reference gene primers. TCRdb keeps only in-frame clones here, not all; method: immunoSEQ multiplex PCR. V, J and clone size were drawn from that table, and D and trimming were deduced from the DNA. The table records about 50,000 clones, 70% to 90% of them present only once. Adults between roughly 18 and 95 years of age took part from 24 US areas. In assigning cohorts, the study relied on participant-reported clinical history.

The chain joins TRBV10-1 to TRBJ2-7; weak D call: TRBD2 (6 bases). Sequenced input: PBMCs or T cells enriched from blood (not recorded which). The source of this sequence is a woman aged 45-60 years who had recovered from COVID-19. In DNA, the CDR3 is TGCGCCAGCAGTCCTTCCGGGCGGGGCTCCTACGAGCAGTACTTC. Its translation: CASSPSGRGSYEQYF.